This TCR beta chain was sequenced for a study of STAT5B mutations in CD4+ large granular lymphocyte leukemia. Study details: Healthy donors showed HLA-associated enrichment of the CDR3 'QG' motif. Study-level findings and limits: 8/27 top patient clones versus 2/35 control clones were TRBV06-family. The CD4+ versus CD8+ T-LGLL clonality difference may reflect limited sample size. Main leukemic clonotypes were patient-specific, but roughly 25% appeared at low frequency elsewhere.

Using immunoSEQ multiplex PCR, the repertoire was profiled, and TCRdb retains in-frame clones only, with some absent. Seen here are some 35,000 clones, about nine tenths observed once, and the top ten hold 0.97%. Germline CDR1 reads SGHTA; CDR2 reads FQGNSA. The CDR3 has 15 amino acids. Unmatched junction bases numbered 3, after V lost 1 base and J lost 0 bases. This clone came up once. The antigen is unknown. The genes are TRBV7-2 and TRBJ2-7, with 7 bases lining up with TRBD1. Sequencing was done on a sample of CD4+ T cells from blood buffy coats. This receptor was taken from a human donor in good health. The CDR3 DNA follows: TGTGCCAGCAGCTTAGGGACAGGCAGCTCCTACGAGCAGTACTTC. Protein: CASSLGTGSSYEQYF.